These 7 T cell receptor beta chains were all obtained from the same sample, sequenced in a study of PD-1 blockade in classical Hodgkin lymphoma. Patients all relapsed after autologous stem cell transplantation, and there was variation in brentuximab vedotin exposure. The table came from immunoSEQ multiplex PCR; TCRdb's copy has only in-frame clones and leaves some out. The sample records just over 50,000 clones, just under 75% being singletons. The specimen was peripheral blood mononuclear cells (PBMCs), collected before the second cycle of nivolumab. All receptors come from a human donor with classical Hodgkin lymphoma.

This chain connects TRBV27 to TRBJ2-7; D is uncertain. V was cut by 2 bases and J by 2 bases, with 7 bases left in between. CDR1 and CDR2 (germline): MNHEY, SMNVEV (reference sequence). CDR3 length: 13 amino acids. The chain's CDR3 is CASSLRLAYEQYF. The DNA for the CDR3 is TGTGCCAGCAGTTTAAGGCTTGCCTACGAGCAGTACTTC.

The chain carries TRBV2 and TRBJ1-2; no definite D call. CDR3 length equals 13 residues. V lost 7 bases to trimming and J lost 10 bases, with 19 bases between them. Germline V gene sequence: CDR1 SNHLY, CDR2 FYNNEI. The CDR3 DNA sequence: TGTGCCAGCATTGTAAAGCCCGGCGGGGTCTACACCTTC. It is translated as CASIVKPGGVYTF.

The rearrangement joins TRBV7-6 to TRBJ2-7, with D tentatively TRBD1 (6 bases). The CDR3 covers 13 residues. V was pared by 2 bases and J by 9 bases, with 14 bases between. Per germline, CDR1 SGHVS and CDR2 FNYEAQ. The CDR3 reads CASSLSESTGQYF. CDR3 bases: TGTGCCAGCAGCTTAAGTGAGTCGACAGGGCAGTACTTC.

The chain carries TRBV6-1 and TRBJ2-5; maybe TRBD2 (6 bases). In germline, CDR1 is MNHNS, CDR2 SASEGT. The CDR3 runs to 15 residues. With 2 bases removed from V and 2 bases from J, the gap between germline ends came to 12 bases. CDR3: CASSEWDLKQETQYF. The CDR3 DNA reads TGTGCCAGCAGTGAATGGGACTTGAAACAAGAGACCCAGTACTTC.

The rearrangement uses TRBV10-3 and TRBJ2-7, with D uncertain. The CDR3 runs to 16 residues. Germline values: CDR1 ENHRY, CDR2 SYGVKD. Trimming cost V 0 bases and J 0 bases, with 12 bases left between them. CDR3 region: CAISESNRAFSYEQYF. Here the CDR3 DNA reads TGTGCCATCAGTGAGTCGAATAGGGCCTTCTCCTACGAGCAGTACTTC.

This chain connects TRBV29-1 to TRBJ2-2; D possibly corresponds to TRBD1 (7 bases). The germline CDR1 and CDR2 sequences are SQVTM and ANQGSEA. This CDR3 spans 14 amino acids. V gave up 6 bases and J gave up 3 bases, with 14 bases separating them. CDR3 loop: CSVRRGQDTGELFF. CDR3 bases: TGCAGCGTGAGGAGGGGGCAGGACACCGGGGAGCTGTTTTTT.

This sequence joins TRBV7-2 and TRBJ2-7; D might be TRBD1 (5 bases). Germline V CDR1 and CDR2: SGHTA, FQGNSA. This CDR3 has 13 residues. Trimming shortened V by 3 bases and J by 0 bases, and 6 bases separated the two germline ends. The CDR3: CASSLTASYEQYF. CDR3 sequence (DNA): TGTGCCAGCAGCTTGACAGCCTCCTACGAGCAGTACTTC.